This T cell receptor (beta chain) originates from a study of blood T cell repertoires in COVID-19. At the level of the study: Nucleic acid was either cDNA or gDNA, and it came from T cells, B-cell-depleted T cells, or PBMCs.

Assay: immunoSEQ multiplex PCR; the TCRdb copy retains only in-frame clones and omits some. The sample comprises over 150,000 clones, about four fifths of which are singletons, and roughly a tenth rests with the top ten. The CDR3 has 16 residues. The germline V and J ends were trimmed by 1 base and 2 bases, with 12 bases remaining between them. Germline CDR1 reads LGHNA; CDR2 reads YSLEER. This clone occurred a few times. The source material was peripheral blood. The rearrangement uses TRBV4-3 and TRBJ1-5, with a weak D call TRBD1 (5 bases). This clonotype was sampled from a man aged 65 to 85 with active or convalescent COVID-19. The CDR3 region has the DNA TGCGCCAGCAGCCAAGGATCAGGGTGGGGCAATCAGCCCCAGCATTTT. This sequence encodes CASSQGSGWGNQPQHF.